These T cell receptor beta chains were read from a single sample in a study of shared clonotypes between healthy human individuals. Using immunoSEQ multiplex PCR, the repertoire was profiled, and TCRdb retains in-frame clones only, with some absent. The sample yields about 2.4 million clones, approximately 93% seen once. Sequenced sample: naive CD4+ T cells from PBMCs. Source of these receptors: a man between 18 and 29 years old in good health. Some clones in this sample may be carry-over from other donors' samples. The CDR3 runs from the conserved cysteine through the conserved F or W. A D gene is named only where the DNA matches it firmly.

V gene	J gene	D gene	CDR3 protein
TRBV5-8	TRBJ2-5	TRBD1	CASSRDSSQETQYF
TRBV19	TRBJ1-2	.	CASSYRGAYGYTF
TRBV15	TRBJ2-3	.	CATSRTLRDTQYF
TRBV20-1	TRBJ2-5	.	CSARVPETQYF
TRBV7-2	TRBJ2-1	TRBD2	CASSLRQAGAGEQFF
TRBV4-3	TRBJ2-7	TRBD1	CASSHRTGNSYEQYF
TRBV20-1	TRBJ2-7	.	CSAGRSEQYF
TRBV5-4	TRBJ2-1	TRBD1	CASSFGQGPYQYNEQFF
TRBV2	TRBJ2-1	TRBD2	CASSEAFSGINEQFF
TRBV25-1	TRBJ2-7	.	CASSDRGNEQYF
TRBV2	TRBJ1-3	.	CASSTTGSGNTIYF
TRBV19	TRBJ1-1	.	CASSIGGRLMNTEAFF
TRBV6-5	TRBJ1-4	.	CASSPGTEKLFF
TRBV27	TRBJ1-2	.	CASSLKGVPILDYGYTF
TRBV28	TRBJ2-3	TRBD2	CASSPWTSGSADTQYF
TRBV5-1	TRBJ1-1	TRBD1	CASSLDALGQGGNTEAFF
TRBV11-2	TRBJ2-3	.	CASSRAFVGDTQYF